The TCR beta chain described here comes from a study of Graves' ophthalmopathy and Graves' hyperthyroidism. This clonotype was counted many times. The TCR beta CDR3 regions underwent amplification from RNA transcripts. Investigators did first-round RT-PCR with HTBI primers, then second-round multiplex PCR. TCRdb processed the multiplex PCR reads anew with MiXCR; each CDR3 protein has one entry. The sample consists of a few hundred thousand distinct CDR3 sequences, approximately 20% of them appearing once. Germline assignment: CDR1 MNHEY and CDR2 SVGEGT. The CDR3 loop spans 14 amino acids. J gave up 6 bases and V 7 bases, and 7 bases lay outside the gene matches.

The receptor was isolated from a young woman with Graves' ophthalmopathy. Material for sequencing was peripheral blood. The V and J genes are TRBV6-2 or TRBV6-3 and TRBJ1-5; the match to TRBD1 covers 9 bases. The DNA of the CDR3 is TGTGCCAGCACCACAGGGACAGGGCGTCAGCCCCAGCATTTT. Protein product: CASTTGTGRQPQHF.